This TCR beta chain was recovered during a study of blood T cell repertoires in COVID-19. Study in general: COVID-19 samples collected from the United States, Italy and Spain covered acute and convalescent phases.

This clone was detected a few times. The data were produced by immunoSEQ multiplex PCR, yet TCRdb's version contains in-frame clones alone and is incomplete. The sample lists approximately 450,000 clones, more than 85% occurring once. J lost 6 bases, V lost 4 bases, and 5 bases had no gene match. The CDR3 runs 14 residues. Germline loops: CDR1 MNHEY, CDR2 SVGAGI. Sequenced material: peripheral blood. This receptor was taken from a woman aged 25 to 45 with acute or convalescent COVID-19. This sequence joins TRBV6-5 and TRBJ1-5; 8 nucleotides align to TRBD1. DNA for the CDR3: TGTGCCAGCAGTTCCCCAGGGGGCGGTCAGCCCCAGCATTTT. This sequence encodes CASSSPGGGQPQHF.